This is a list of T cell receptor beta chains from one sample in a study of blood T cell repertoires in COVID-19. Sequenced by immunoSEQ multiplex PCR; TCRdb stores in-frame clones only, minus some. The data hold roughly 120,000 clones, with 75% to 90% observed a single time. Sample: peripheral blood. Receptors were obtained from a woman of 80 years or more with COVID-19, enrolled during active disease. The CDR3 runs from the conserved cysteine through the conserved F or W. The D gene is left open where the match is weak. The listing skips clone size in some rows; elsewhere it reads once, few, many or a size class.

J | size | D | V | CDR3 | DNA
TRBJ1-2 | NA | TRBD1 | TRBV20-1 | CSASSTGGGGYTF | TGCAGTGCTAGTTCGACAGGGGGAGGCGGCTACACCTTC
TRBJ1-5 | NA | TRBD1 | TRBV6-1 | CASSDGTGGSNQPQHF | TGTGCCAGCAGTGATGGGACAGGGGGCAGCAATCAGCCCCAGCATTTT
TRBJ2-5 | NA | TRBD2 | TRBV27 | CASSPLAGRETQYF | TGTGCCAGCAGTCCTCTAGCGGGAAGGGAGACCCAGTACTTC
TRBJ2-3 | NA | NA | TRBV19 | CASSIGSTPTDTQYF | TGTGCCAGTAGTATAGGTAGTACTCCCACAGATACGCAGTATTTT
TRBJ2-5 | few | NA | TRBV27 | CASSFRGQETQYF | TGTGCCAGCAGTTTCAGGGGCCAAGAGACCCAGTACTTC
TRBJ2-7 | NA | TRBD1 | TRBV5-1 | CASSVEGQGANEQYF | TGCGCCAGCAGCGTGGAGGGCCAGGGGGCCAACGAGCAGTACTTC
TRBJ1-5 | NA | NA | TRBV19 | CASSMLAGSSNQPQHF | TGTGCCAGTAGTATGCTCGCAGGGTCCTCCAATCAGCCCCAGCATTTT
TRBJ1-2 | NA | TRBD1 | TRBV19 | CASRSGTGVGYTF | TGTGCCAGTAGATCCGGGACAGGGGTTGGCTACACCTTC
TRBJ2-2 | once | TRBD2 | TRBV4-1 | CASSQPRLAGGRNTGELFF | TGCGCCAGCAGCCAACCGCGACTAGCGGGAGGCCGTAACACCGGGGAGCTGTTTTTT
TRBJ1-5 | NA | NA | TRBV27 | CASSLDRGQPQHF | TGTGCCAGCAGTTTAGATAGGGGGCAGCCCCAGCATTTT
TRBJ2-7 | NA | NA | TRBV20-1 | CSASRGSEQYF | TGCAGTGCTAGTAGAGGAAGCGAGCAGTACTTC
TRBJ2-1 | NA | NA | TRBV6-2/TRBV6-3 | CAGSSDNYNEQFF | TGTGCCGGCAGCTCTGACAACTACAATGAGCAGTTCTTC
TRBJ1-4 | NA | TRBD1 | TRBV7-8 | CASSLGRRTGNEKLFF | TGTGCCAGCAGCTTAGGTCGGCGGACAGGGAATGAAAAACTGTTTTTT
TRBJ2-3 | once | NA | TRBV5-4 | CASSLARWSGMPDTQYF | TGTGCCAGCAGCTTGGCTCGGTGGTCAGGGATGCCAGATACGCAGTATTTT
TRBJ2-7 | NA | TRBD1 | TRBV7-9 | CASTRTGGDYEQYF | TGTGCCAGCACCCGGACAGGGGGGGATTACGAGCAGTACTTC
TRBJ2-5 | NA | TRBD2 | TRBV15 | CATSSRGGEETQYF | TGTGCCACCAGCAGCCGGGGGGGCGAAGAGACCCAGTACTTC
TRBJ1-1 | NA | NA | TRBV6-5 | CASSSVGGEAFF | TGTGCCAGCAGCTCCGTCGGTGGTGAAGCTTTCTTT
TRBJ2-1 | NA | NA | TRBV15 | CATSRGGAEKYNEQFF | TGTGCCACCAGCAGAGGTGGGGCGGAAAAATACAATGAGCAGTTCTTC
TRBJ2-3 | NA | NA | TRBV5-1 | CASNLEGNTDTQYF | TGCGCCAGCAACCTGGAGGGAAACACAGATACGCAGTATTTT
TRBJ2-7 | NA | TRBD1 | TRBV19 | CASSPTGQSSYEQYF | TGTGCCAGTAGCCCGACAGGGCAGAGCTCCTACGAGCAGTACTTC
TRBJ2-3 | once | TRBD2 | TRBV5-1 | CASSLGLAGGRSTDTQYF | TGCGCCAGCAGCTTGGGACTAGCGGGAGGGCGCTCCACAGATACGCAGTATTTT
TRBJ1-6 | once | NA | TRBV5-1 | CASSSNSDIYNSPLHF | TGCGCCAGCAGCTCAAACTCGGACATTTATAATTCACCCCTCCACTTT
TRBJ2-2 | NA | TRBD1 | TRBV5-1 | CASSQGLDRGTGELFF | TGCGCCAGCAGCCAAGGATTGGACAGGGGCACCGGGGAGCTGTTTTTT
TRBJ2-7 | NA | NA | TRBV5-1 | CASSPSGFHEQYF | TGCGCCAGCAGCCCTTCAGGGTTTCACGAGCAGTACTTC
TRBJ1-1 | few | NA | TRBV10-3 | CAISEIPASGTEAFF | TGTGCCATCAGTGAGATCCCGGCATCAGGAACTGAAGCTTTCTTT
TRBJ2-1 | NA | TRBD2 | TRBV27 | CASSALLAGWGLNNEQFF | TGTGCCAGCAGTGCACTCCTAGCGGGGTGGGGCCTCAACAATGAGCAGTTCTTC
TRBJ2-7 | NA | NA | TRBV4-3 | CASSQDVAPSYEQYF | TGCGCCAGCAGCCAAGATGTGGCACCGTCCTACGAGCAGTACTTC
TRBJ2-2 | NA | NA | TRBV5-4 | CASSAEMLAGTGELFF | TGTGCCAGCAGCGCGGAGATGCTAGCCGGGACCGGGGAGCTGTTTTTT
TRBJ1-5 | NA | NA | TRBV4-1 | CASSQEWSNKQQHF | TGCGCCAGCAGCCAAGAGTGGAGTAATAAGCAGCAGCATTTT
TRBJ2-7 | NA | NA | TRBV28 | CASSLSKYGQYF | TGTGCCAGCAGTTTATCCAAGTACGGGCAGTACTTC
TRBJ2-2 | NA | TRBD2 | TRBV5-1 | CASSLWTSGNTGELFF | TGCGCCAGCAGCCTATGGACTAGCGGGAACACCGGGGAGCTGTTTTTT
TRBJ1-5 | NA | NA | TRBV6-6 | CASRIQGEGNQPQHF | TGTGCCAGCAGGATACAGGGTGAGGGCAATCAGCCCCAGCATTTT
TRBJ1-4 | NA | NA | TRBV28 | CASSFQGTNEKLFF | TGTGCCAGCAGTTTCCAGGGTACGAATGAAAAACTGTTTTTT
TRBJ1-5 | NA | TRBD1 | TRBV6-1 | CASSETGVSNQPQHF | TGTGCCAGCAGTGAGACAGGGGTTAGCAATCAGCCCCAGCATTTT
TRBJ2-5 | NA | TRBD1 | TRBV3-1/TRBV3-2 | CASSQPLLGQGAGTQYF | TGTGCCAGCAGCCAACCACTCCTCGGACAGGGAGCCGGGACCCAGTACTTC
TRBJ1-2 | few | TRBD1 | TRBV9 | CASSVGGTGDRYGYTF | TGTGCCAGCAGCGTTGGTGGGACAGGGGATCGCTATGGCTACACCTTC
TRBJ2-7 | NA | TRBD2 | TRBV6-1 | CASSDPRWGTTYEQYF | TGTGCCAGCAGTGATCCCCGTTGGGGGACTACTTACGAGCAGTACTTC
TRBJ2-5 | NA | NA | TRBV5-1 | CASSIVAGAETQYF | TGCGCCAGCAGCATTGTGGCGGGGGCGGAGACCCAGTACTTC
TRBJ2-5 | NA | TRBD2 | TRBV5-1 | CASKSWGGSQETQYF | TGCGCCAGCAAGTCCTGGGGGGGGAGCCAAGAGACCCAGTACTTC
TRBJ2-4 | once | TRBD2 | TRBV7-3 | CASSPTGTSDIQYF | TGTGCCAGCAGCCCAACCGGGACTAGCGACATTCAGTACTTC
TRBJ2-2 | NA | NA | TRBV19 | CASSGGFSTTNTGELFF | TGTGCCAGTAGCGGAGGCTTTAGTACTACAAACACCGGGGAGCTGTTTTTT
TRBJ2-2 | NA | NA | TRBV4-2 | CASSRATGVNTGELFF | TGTGCCAGCAGCCGGGCCACGGGAGTTAACACCGGGGAGCTGTTTTTT
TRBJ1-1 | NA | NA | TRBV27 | CASSSQGYTEAFF | TGTGCCAGCAGTTCACAGGGATACACTGAAGCTTTCTTT
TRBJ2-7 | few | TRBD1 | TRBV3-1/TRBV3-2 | CASSQESGQKYYEQYF | TGTGCCAGCAGCCAGGAATCGGGACAGAAATACTACGAGCAGTACTTC
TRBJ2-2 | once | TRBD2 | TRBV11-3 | CASSGTSGENTGELFF | TGTGCCAGCAGCGGGACTAGCGGAGAGAACACCGGGGAGCTGTTTTTT
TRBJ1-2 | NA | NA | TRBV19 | CASRKKSEDHYGYTF | TGTGCCAGTAGAAAGAAGAGTGAGGATCACTATGGCTACACCTTC
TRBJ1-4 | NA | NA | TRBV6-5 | CASSLGTGRNEKLFF | TGTGCCAGCAGCTTAGGAACCGGGAGAAATGAAAAACTGTTTTTT
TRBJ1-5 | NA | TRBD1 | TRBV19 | CASRTGNGHQPQHF | TGTGCCAGTAGGACAGGGAACGGTCATCAGCCCCAGCATTTT
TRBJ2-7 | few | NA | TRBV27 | CASSFRTSPYEQYF | TGTGCCAGCAGTTTCAGGACATCACCCTACGAGCAGTACTTC
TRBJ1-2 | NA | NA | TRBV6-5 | CASSPGAIGYTF | TGTGCCAGCAGTCCAGGGGCGATTGGCTACACCTTC
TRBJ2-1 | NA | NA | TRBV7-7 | CASSSGRGSEQFF | TGTGCTAGCAGCTCGGGGCGGGGAAGTGAGCAGTTCTTC
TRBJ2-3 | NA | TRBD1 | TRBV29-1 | CSVLRGQGTDTQYF | TGCAGCGTCTTACGTGGACAGGGCACAGATACGCAGTATTTT
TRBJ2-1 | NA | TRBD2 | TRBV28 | CASRIAGDSYNEQFF | TGTGCCAGCAGAATAGCGGGAGACTCCTACAATGAGCAGTTCTTC